This TCR beta chain was documented in a study of regulatory T cells in long-lasting Graves disease. Regarding time point: newly diagnosed GD, antithyroid drugs for less than 3 months. Researchers made the TCR library from RNA that was extracted from PBMCs. It was an endocrinology department in Xi'an, China, that provided the patients. The V and J ends lost 5 bases and 8 bases respectively, with 10 bases between them. The V gene's germline CDR1 is SEHNR and CDR2 FQNEAQ (reference sequence). CDR3 length equals 12 residues. A remark on this clonotype: Its antigen is unidentified.

To make TCR beta libraries, researchers used iRepertoire HTBI primers and Arm-PCR of CDR3 regions. TCRdb reprocessed the multiplex PCR reads via MiXCR and lists one record per CDR3 protein. This table has under 500,000 distinct CDR3 sequences, about 17% appearing once. Study findings and constraints: Persistent-disease Graves' patients showed less TCR diversity than new cases. Under persistent disease, TRBV28, TRBJ1-2 and TRBJ2-5 were used preferentially.

These data were also filed under a second study, of T cells in Graves' hyperthyroidism and ophthalmopathy. That source reports: The HTBI primer set drove a first-round RT-PCR of the TCR CDR3.

The input for sequencing was peripheral blood mononuclear cells (PBMCs), taken at new diagnosis, from a patient treated with antithyroid drugs. V and J are TRBV7-9 and TRBJ2-1; D remains unclear. The source is a woman in her twenties or thirties with Graves disease. The CDR3 region has the DNA TGTGCCAGCAGCCAGCGACACGATGAGCAGTTCTTC. Translated, it gives CASSQRHDEQFF.